Sequencing of this T cell receptor (beta chain) was carried out in a study of blood T cells in healthy people across ages. Germline V CDR1 and CDR2: SQVTM, ANQGSEA. The CDR3 extends over 12 amino acids. This clonotype has ten or more counts. The junction and the germline gene differ at one end; a read error may be behind it. Together with a sample-barcoded 5' primer, a J-beta primer mix was included in a second PCR lasting roughly 6 to 12 cycles. Via MiXCR, TCRdb re-called the 5' RACE reads, giving one row per CDR3 protein. The sample yields 1.5 million to 2 million distinct CDR3 sequences, roughly 30% seen once.

V usage is TRBV29-1 and J usage is TRBJ2-7; no clear D. The TCR originated in a woman aged 25 to 39 in good health. Specimen: blood. The chain's CDR3 is CSAAWSSHEQYF. The DNA of the CDR3 is TGCAGCGCCGCATGGAGCTCCCACGAGCAGTACTTC.